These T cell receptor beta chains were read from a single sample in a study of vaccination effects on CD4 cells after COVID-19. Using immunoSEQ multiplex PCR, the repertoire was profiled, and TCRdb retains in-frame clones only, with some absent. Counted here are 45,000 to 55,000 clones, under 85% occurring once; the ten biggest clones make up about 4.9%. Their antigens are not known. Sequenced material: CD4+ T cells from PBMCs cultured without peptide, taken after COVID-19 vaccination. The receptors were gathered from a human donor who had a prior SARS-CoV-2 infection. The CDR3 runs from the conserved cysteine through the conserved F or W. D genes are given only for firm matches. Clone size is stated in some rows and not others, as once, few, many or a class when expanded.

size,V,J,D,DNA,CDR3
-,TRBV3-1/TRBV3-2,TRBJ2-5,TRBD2,TGTGCCAGCAGCCAACCAGCGGGGGAGACCCAGTACTTC,CASSQPAGETQYF
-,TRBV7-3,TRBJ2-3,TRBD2,TGTGCCAGCAGCATTAGCGGGACCACAGATACGCAGTATTTT,CASSISGTTDTQYF
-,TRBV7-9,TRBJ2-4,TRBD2,TGTGCCAGCAGCTTAGGACCGCCTAGCGGGAGGGGGAACATTCAGTACTTC,CASSLGPPSGRGNIQYF
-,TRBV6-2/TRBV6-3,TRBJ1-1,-,TGTGCCAGCAGTTATTGGGGAGAGAACACTGAAGCTTTCTTT,CASSYWGENTEAFF
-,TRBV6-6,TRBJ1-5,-,TGTGCCAGCAGTGCTCAGGGGTTGAATCAGCCCCAGCATTTT,CASSAQGLNQPQHF
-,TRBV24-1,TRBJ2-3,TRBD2,TGTGCCACCAGTGATACCGGGACTAGCGGGAGGTACACAGATACGCAGTATTTT,CATSDTGTSGRYTDTQYF
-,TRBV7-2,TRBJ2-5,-,TGTGCCAGCAGCTTTGGGGGGCAAGAGACCCAGTACTTC,CASSFGGQETQYF
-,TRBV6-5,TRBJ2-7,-,TGTGCCAGCAGTTATTTTGGTCTTGGGAGCGAGCAGTACTTC,CASSYFGLGSEQYF
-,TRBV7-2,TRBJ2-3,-,TGTGCCAGCAGCTTAGGGGGATGGGGAGATACGCAGTATTTT,CASSLGGWGDTQYF
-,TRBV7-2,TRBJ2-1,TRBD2,TGTGCCAGCAGATTCTCTAGCGGGGGGGTATCCAATGAGCAGTTCTTC,CASRFSSGGVSNEQFF
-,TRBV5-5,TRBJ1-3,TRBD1,TGTGCCAGCAGCTTGGTGGTCAGGGGGCTTGACACCATATATTTT,CASSLVVRGLDTIYF
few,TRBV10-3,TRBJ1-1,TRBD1,TGTGCCATCAGTGTCCTAGACAGGGGGCTCACTGAAGCTTTCTTT,CAISVLDRGLTEAFF
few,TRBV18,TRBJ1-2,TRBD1,TGTGCCAGCTCACCGTTGGGACAGGGCTATGGCTACACCTTC,CASSPLGQGYGYTF
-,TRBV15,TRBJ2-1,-,TGTGCCACCAGCAGAGATCTGTCCGCGGAAAGCTCCTACAATGAGCAGTTCTTC,CATSRDLSAESSYNEQFF
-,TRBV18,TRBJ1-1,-,TGTGCCAGCTCACCACTTCCCCAGACTGAAGCTTTCTTT,CASSPLPQTEAFF
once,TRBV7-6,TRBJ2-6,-,TGTGCCAGCAGCTTAGCCGACAGTAGTGGGGCCAACGTCCTGACTTTC,CASSLADSSGANVLTF
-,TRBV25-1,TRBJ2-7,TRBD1,TGTGCCAGCAGTGCGCTCCGGGACAGCTCCTACGAGCAGTACTTC,CASSALRDSSYEQYF
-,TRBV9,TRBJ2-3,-,TGTGCCAGCAGCGTAGACTGGGGGGCTACAGATACGCAGTATTTT,CASSVDWGATDTQYF
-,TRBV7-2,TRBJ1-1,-,TGTGCCAGCAGCTTTATGGCAGAGAACACTGAAGCTTTCTTT,CASSFMAENTEAFF
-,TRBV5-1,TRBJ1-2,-,TGCGCCAGCAGCTTGACACAATTCTATGGCTACACCTTC,CASSLTQFYGYTF
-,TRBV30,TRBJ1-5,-,TGTGCCTGGAGTGTACAGGAGAATCAGCCCCAGCATTTT,CAWSVQENQPQHF
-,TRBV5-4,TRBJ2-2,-,TGTGCCAGCAGCACATGGGACACCGGGGAGCTGTTTTTT,CASSTWDTGELFF
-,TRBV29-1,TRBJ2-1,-,TGCAGCCTCCAGGAGGGCTCCTACAATGAGCAGTTCTTC,CSLQEGSYNEQFF
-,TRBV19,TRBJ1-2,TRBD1,TGTGCCAGTAGTTCCCCGGGACAGGGTAACTATGGCTACACCTTC,CASSSPGQGNYGYTF
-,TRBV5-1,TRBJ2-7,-,TGCGCCAGCAGCTTGGGTAGCGGACGAGCGTACGAGCAGTACTTC,CASSLGSGRAYEQYF
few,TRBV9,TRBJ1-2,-,TGTGCCAGCAGATCGGACAGAAACTATGGCTACACCTTC,CASRSDRNYGYTF
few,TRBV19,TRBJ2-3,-,TGTGCCAGTAGTATAATCTCGGAGGGCACAGATACGCAGTATTTT,CASSIISEGTDTQYF
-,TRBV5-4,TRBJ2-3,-,TGTGCCAGCAGCTTGGAAGGGGGAGACGGCACAGATACGCAGTATTTT,CASSLEGGDGTDTQYF
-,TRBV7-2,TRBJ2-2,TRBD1,TGTGCCAGCAGCCCGGGGACAGGGGCTAACACCGGGGAGCTGTTTTTT,CASSPGTGANTGELFF
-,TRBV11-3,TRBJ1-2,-,TGTGCCAGCAGCTTAGGGGTCGATGGCTACACCTTC,CASSLGVDGYTF
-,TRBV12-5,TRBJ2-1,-,TGTGCTAGTGGTTCCAGATATCGCGGTTACAATGAGCAGTTCTTC,CASGSRYRGYNEQFF
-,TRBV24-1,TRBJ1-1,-,TGTGCCACCAGTGATTGGGGCCTTAGGGAAGCTTTCTTT,CATSDWGLREAFF